The sequence of this T cell receptor (beta chain) was determined in a study of OX40 agonist ivuxolimab in advanced cancers. Findings and caveats of the study: Doses of 0.1 to 3.0 mg/kg were accompanied by clonal expansion of CD4+ and CD8+ blood T cells by week 6.

The CDR3 extends over 15 amino acids. CDR1 is SNHLY, CDR2 FYNNEI, per germline. J was trimmed by 4 bases and V by 3 bases; bases with no gene match: 7. As regards this clone: Antigen: not known.

Clones were sequenced by immunoSEQ multiplex PCR, and TCRdb holds only the in-frame ones, with some missing. The sample includes fewer than 40,000 clones, 86% of them seen just once. This TCR was sampled from an adult with an advanced solid tumor such as melanoma, head and neck, liver or kidney cancer. The chain links TRBV2 to TRBJ1-2; 8 bases map to TRBD1. Sequenced material: CD4+ or CD8+ T cells sorted from blood, taken in a trial of the OX40 agonist ivuxolimab. The CDR3 sequence is CASSDVDRGAYGYTF. The CDR3 coding sequence is TGTGCCAGCAGTGATGTTGACAGGGGAGCCTATGGCTACACCTTC.